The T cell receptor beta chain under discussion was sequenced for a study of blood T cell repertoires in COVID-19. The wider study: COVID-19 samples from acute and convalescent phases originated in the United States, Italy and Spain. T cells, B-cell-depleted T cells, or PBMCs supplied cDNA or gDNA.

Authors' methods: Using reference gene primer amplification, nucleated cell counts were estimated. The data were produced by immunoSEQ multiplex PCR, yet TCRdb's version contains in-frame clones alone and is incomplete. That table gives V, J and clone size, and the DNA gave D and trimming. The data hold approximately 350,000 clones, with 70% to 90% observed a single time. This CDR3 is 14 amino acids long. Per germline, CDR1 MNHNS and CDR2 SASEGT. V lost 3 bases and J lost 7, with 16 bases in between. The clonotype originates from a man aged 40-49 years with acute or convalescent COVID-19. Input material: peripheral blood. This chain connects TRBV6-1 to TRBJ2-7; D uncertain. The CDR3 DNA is TGTGCCAGCAGTGACGGTCCCTCGGCGGTTGAGCAGTACTTC. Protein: CASSDGPSAVEQYF.